Here is one TCR beta chain with its context. Noted time point: 2015-2016 season, 7 days after influenza vaccination. These data belong to a study of follicular helper T cells after annual influenza vaccination. Libraries were prepared by immunoSEQ multiplex PCR; TCRdb keeps only in-frame clonotypes and omits some of them. The sample has 8,000 to 13,000 clones, less than 90% seen once. V lost 7 bases, J lost 0 bases, and 7 bases lay in between. The CDR3 contains 12 residues. Germline CDR1 MNHNS, CDR2 SASEGT. Here the sequenced sample was CXCR5- memory CD4+ T cells sorted from blood, taken 7 days after influenza vaccination. This TCR derives from an adult who received the influenza vaccine. The chain couples TRBV6-1 to TRBJ2-7; D ambiguous. The CDR3 region is CASKGDSYEQYF. The CDR3 nucleotides read TGTGCCAGCAAAGGCGACTCCTACGAGCAGTACTTC.